The rows below give T cell receptor beta chains drawn from one sample of a study of PD-1 blockade in classical Hodgkin lymphoma. Some clones are missing from TCRdb's copy, which holds only in-frame ones; the method was immunoSEQ multiplex PCR. The sample holds about 27,000 clones, about 78% seen once. Sequenced material: peripheral blood mononuclear cells (PBMCs), taken before the second cycle of nivolumab. Receptor source: a human donor with classical Hodgkin lymphoma. The CDR3 runs from the conserved cysteine through the conserved F or W. The order of the fields is D gene, V gene, clone size, J gene, CDR3 protein. D genes are given only for firm matches. Clone size is not always given. Where it is, it says once, few, many or a class for expanded clones.

d_call: -
v_call: TRBV18
clone_size: -
j_call: TRBJ2-7
cdr3_aa: CASSSNRVSYEQYF

d_call: -
v_call: TRBV28
clone_size: -
j_call: TRBJ2-7
cdr3_aa: CASRLQGVGQYF

d_call: TRBD1
v_call: TRBV7-8
clone_size: -
j_call: TRBJ2-5
cdr3_aa: CASSPPGTAATQYF

d_call: -
v_call: TRBV6-5
clone_size: once
j_call: TRBJ2-6
cdr3_aa: CASQRGSSGANVLTF

d_call: TRBD2
v_call: TRBV2
clone_size: -
j_call: TRBJ2-3
cdr3_aa: CASSAGLAGSTDTQYF

d_call: -
v_call: TRBV2
clone_size: -
j_call: TRBJ1-1
cdr3_aa: CASSEQGNTEAFF

d_call: -
v_call: TRBV11-1
clone_size: -
j_call: TRBJ2-2
cdr3_aa: CASSFTNTGELFF

d_call: -
v_call: TRBV30
clone_size: -
j_call: TRBJ2-7
cdr3_aa: CAWATVLEQYF

d_call: -
v_call: TRBV30
clone_size: once
j_call: TRBJ1-4
cdr3_aa: CACKRVATNEKLFF

d_call: -
v_call: TRBV18
clone_size: -
j_call: TRBJ2-1
cdr3_aa: CASSRVGRNEQFF

d_call: -
v_call: TRBV6-6
clone_size: -
j_call: TRBJ1-5
cdr3_aa: CASSYGQDGNQPQHF

d_call: -
v_call: TRBV6-5
clone_size: -
j_call: TRBJ2-1
cdr3_aa: CASSYSGGRDEQFF